What follows are 29 T cell receptor beta chains derived from one specimen sequenced in a study of blood T cell repertoires in COVID-19 (TCRdb year 2020). Receptor libraries were prepared by the immunoSEQ multiplex PCR assay. TCRdb carries this immuneACCESS record with in-frame sequences only. Its versions omit some clonotypes, under half of them owing to an unresolved V gene in the studies checked, with the rest unexplained. Counted in this sample were 120,000 to 150,000 clones; 81% of them appeared once. 8% to 9% of the sample lies in the top ten. Input material: peripheral blood. These TCRs come from a human donor with acute or convalescent COVID-19. The donor label of this sample is uncertain.

The rearrangement uses TRBV6-5 and TRBJ1-1; D unresolved. V was pared by 5 bases and J by 5 bases, with 12 bases between. Germline assignment: CDR1 MNHEY and CDR2 SVGAGI. There are 13 residues in the CDR3. CDR3 loop: CASSPPGKTEAFF. The CDR3 bases are TGTGCCAGCAGTCCCCCGGGAAAGACTGAAGCTTTCTTT.

The chain carries TRBV7-2 and TRBJ1-1, with TRBD1 matching 7 bases. This CDR3 region has 15 residues. J was trimmed by 6 bases and V by 3 bases; bases with no gene match: 10. Germline V gene data show CDR1 as SGHTA and CDR2 as FQGNSA. The CDR3, as DNA: TGTGCCAGCAGCTTCCGAGGGGGCGTCGGACCTGAAGCTTTCTTT. Protein: CASSFRGGVGPEAFF.

The chain has TRBV28 and TRBJ1-6; D not certain. CDR1 is MDHEN and CDR2 is SYDVKM in the germline V gene. This CDR3 spans 15 amino acids. V was pared by 6 bases and J by 0 bases, with 9 bases between. The CDR3 coding sequence is TGTGCCAGCAGCCCAGCGAGCTCCTATAATTCACCCCTCCACTTT. Translated: CASSPASSYNSPLHF.

The chain employs TRBV15 and TRBJ1-5; 11 positions agree with TRBD1. The CDR3 consists of 17 residues. The V gene end was trimmed by 5 bases and the J gene end by 7 bases; junction bases not matched to a gene: 13. CDR1 and CDR2 (germline): LNHNV, YYDKDF (reference sequence). CDR3: CATSLFSRDRGRQPQHF. The CDR3 nucleotides are TGTGCCACCAGCTTATTCTCCCGGGACAGGGGGAGGCAGCCCCAGCATTTT.

The chain links TRBV6-5 to TRBJ1-2, with 8 bases that match TRBD1. The CDR3 consists of 15 residues. Germline CDR1 is MNHEY and CDR2 is SVGAGI. Germline trimming cut 7 bases from V and 4 bases from J; bases unmatched to any gene: 11. The CDR3 DNA is TGTGCCAGCACCCTTTCCCGACAGGGGAGCTATGGCTACACCTTC. Amino acids: CASTLSRQGSYGYTF.

The rearrangement uses TRBV19 and TRBJ1-5; D remains ambiguous. V lost 2 bases, J lost 0 bases, and 8 bases lay in between. CDR1 and CDR2 from the germline V gene are LNHDA and SQIVND (reference sequence). This CDR3 has 15 amino acids. DNA of the CDR3: TGTGCCAGTAGTATAATCTCAGTTAGCAATCAGCCCCAGCATTTT. It specifies CASSIISVSNQPQHF.

V gene TRBV6-5 combines with J gene TRBJ2-3, with D unclear. Trimming removed 3 bases at V and 5 bases at J, with 12 bases between. CDR3 size: 14 residues. Germline lookup yields CDR1 MNHEY and CDR2 SVGAGI. The chain's CDR3 is CASSYQANGDTQYF. The CDR3 nucleotides read TGTGCCAGCAGTTATCAGGCCAACGGAGATACGCAGTATTTT.

The rearrangement links TRBV4-2 to TRBJ2-5; the D gene is possibly TRBD1 (6 bases). CDR1 is LGHNA, CDR2 YNFKEQ, per germline. The V end was cut by 4 bases, the J end by 4 bases, with 13 bases between. This CDR3 is built from 14 residues. CDR3 nucleotide sequence: TGTGCCAGCAGCCCGACAGGTCCGGGAGAGACCCAGTACTTC. This sequence encodes CASSPTGPGETQYF.

This chain joins TRBV11-2 and TRBJ2-1; D may be TRBD2 (5 bases). There are 19 residues in the CDR3. In germline, CDR1 is SGHAT, CDR2 FQNNGV. The V and J ends lost 0 bases and 0 bases respectively, with 18 bases between them. CDR3 region: CASSLDGLVLANSYNEQFF. The CDR3, as DNA: TGTGCCAGCAGCTTAGATGGGTTGGTCCTAGCCAACTCCTACAATGAGCAGTTCTTC.

The rearrangement links TRBV6-5 to TRBJ1-3, with D tentatively TRBD1 (5 bases). The V gene lost 0 bases and the J gene lost 7 bases, with 13 bases spanning the gap. The germline CDR1 and CDR2 sequences are MNHEY and SVGAGI. The CDR3 totals 15 residues. CDR3 region: CASSYSRDLGNTIYF. CDR3 sequence (DNA): TGTGCCAGCAGTTACTCCCGGGACTTGGGTAACACCATATATTTT.

This clone was recorded once. V and J are TRBV2 and TRBJ1-5; the match to TRBD1 covers 8 bases. CDR1 is SNHLY and CDR2 is FYNNEI in the germline V gene. The V gene end was trimmed by 8 bases and the J gene end by 1 base; junction bases not matched to a gene: 1. There are 13 residues in the CDR3. This chain's CDR3 is CASGQGSNQPQHF. The CDR3 DNA reads as TGTGCCAGCGGACAGGGAAGCAATCAGCCCCAGCATTTT. Supplemented by reference TRBV2 and TRBJ1-5, the full variable domain reads EPEVTQTPSHQVTQMGQEVILRCVPISNHLYFYWYRQILGQKVEFLVSFYNNEISEKSEIFDDQFSVERPDGSNFTLKIRSTKLEDSAMYFCASGQGSNQPQHFGDGTRLSIL.

The chain combines TRBV5-1 with TRBJ2-3, with 7 nucleotides matching TRBD1. Germline loops: CDR1 SGHRS, CDR2 YFSETQ. V trimming: 7 bases; J trimming: 2 bases; junction bases outside the gene matches: 7. The CDR3 has 14 residues. In nucleotides, the CDR3 is TGCGCCAGCCGAGGGACAGTCTTCACAGATACGCAGTATTTT. This gives the protein CASRGTVFTDTQYF.

The chain links TRBV30 to TRBJ1-2; possible D gene TRBD1, 6 bases. CDR1 and CDR2 (germline): GTSNPN, SVGIG (reference sequence). V was trimmed by 1 base and J by 7 bases, leaving 16 bases between them. This CDR3 is 14 amino acids long. The CDR3 loop is CAWSAPGTIRGYTF. The CDR3 DNA reads as TGTGCCTGGAGTGCCCCCGGGACAATACGTGGCTACACCTTC.

V usage is TRBV6-2 or TRBV6-3 and J usage is TRBJ2-7, with D unclear. Deletions cut 5 bases from V and 3 bases from J, with 23 bases between. CDR1 and CDR2 from the germline V gene are MNHEY and SVGEGT. This CDR3 has 17 amino acids. The CDR3: CASSPSLRSASDYEQYV. The CDR3 bases are TGTGCCAGCAGTCCGTCTCTCCGGAGCGCTTCCGACTACGAGCAGTACGTC.

J is TRBJ1-4 and V is TRBV7-6; 7 bases agree with TRBD1. Germline values: CDR1 SGHVS, CDR2 FNYEAQ. After removal of 5 bases from V and 0 bases from J, the junction contained 6 bases not matched to a gene. This CDR3 has 16 residues. CDR3 nucleotides: TGTGCCAGCAGCAGGACAGGCCCTGCAACTAATGAAAAACTGTTTTTT. It codes for CASSRTGPATNEKLFF.

The chain is built from TRBV7-2 and TRBJ2-2; TRBD1 aligns across 8 bases. CDR1 and CDR2 from the germline V gene are SGHTA and FQGNSA. V lost 1 base, J lost 5 bases, and 6 bases stayed unmatched. The CDR3 length is 16 residues. The CDR3 region is CASSLGTGLGTGELFF. The DNA for the CDR3 is TGTGCCAGCAGCTTAGGGACAGGGCTCGGAACCGGGGAGCTGTTTTTT.

This clone was observed a few times. This rearrangement joins TRBV14 to TRBJ1-1; D not resolved. With 0 bases removed from V and 5 bases from J, the gap between germline ends came to 10 bases. The CDR3 totals 14 residues. In germline, CDR1 is SGHDN, CDR2 FVKESK. This CDR3 reads CASSQEERRTEAFF. CDR3 coding DNA: TGTGCCAGCAGCCAAGAAGAGAGGAGGACTGAAGCTTTCTTT.

The genes are TRBV5-1 and TRBJ2-7, with 10 bases identical to TRBD1. Trimming cost V 5 bases and J 3 bases; bases outside gene matches: 2. CDR1 is SGHRS and CDR2 is YFSETQ in the germline V gene. CDR3 length equals 13 residues. The CDR3 spells CASRGQGNYEQYF. DNA of the CDR3: TGCGCCAGCAGGGGACAGGGGAACTACGAGCAGTACTTC.

The rearrangement uses TRBV19 and TRBJ1-1, with 12 nucleotides matching TRBD1. Germline values: CDR1 LNHDA, CDR2 SQIVND (reference sequence). The CDR3 is 18 amino acids. V lost 2 bases to trimming and J lost 4 bases; unmatched junction nucleotides: 11. The CDR3, as DNA: TGTGCCAGTAGTATAAAACGGGACAGGGGGCTTTGGAGCACTGAAGCTTTCTTT. Amino acid sequence: CASSIKRDRGLWSTEAFF.

The chain recombines TRBV2 with TRBJ1-5, with 8 bases lining up with TRBD1. Germline V lookup: CDR1 SNHLY, CDR2 FYNNEI. The J segment lost 3 bases and the V segment lost 8 bases, leaving 6 bases of the junction unmatched. There are 14 residues in the CDR3. This CDR3 reads CASLGTGFNQPQHF. DNA of the CDR3: TGTGCCAGCCTGGGGACAGGCTTCAATCAGCCCCAGCATTTT.

J is TRBJ1-2 and V is TRBV2, with 7 nucleotides matching TRBD1. This CDR3 comprises 14 residues. Germline V gene sequence: CDR1 SNHLY, CDR2 FYNNEI. The V and J ends lost 0 bases and 8 bases, in that order; junction bases with no gene match: 6. The CDR3 loop reads CASSEARQGRGYTF. CDR3 nucleotide sequence: TGTGCCAGCAGTGAAGCCAGACAGGGACGGGGCTACACCTTC.

The rearrangement links TRBV20-1 to TRBJ2-4; D is unresolved. The CDR3 consists of 16 residues. Germline CDR1 is DFQATT and CDR2 is SNEGSKA (reference sequence). V was pared by 3 bases and J by 6 bases, with 21 bases between. CDR3 residues: CSASPNREMGRNIQYF. The CDR3, as DNA: TGCAGTGCTAGTCCAAACAGAGAGATGGGCAGAAACATTCAGTACTTC.

V usage is TRBV7-3 and J usage is TRBJ2-1; weak D call: TRBD2 (6 bases). Germline loops: CDR1 SGHTA, CDR2 FQGTGA. CDR3 length equals 16 residues. V lost 3 bases to trimming and J lost 7 bases, with 19 bases between them. CDR3 sequence reads: CASSLDERFGGNEQFF. The CDR3 coding sequence is TGTGCCAGCAGCTTGGATGAGCGGTTCGGGGGAAATGAGCAGTTCTTC.

This chain joins TRBV2 and TRBJ1-5; D unclear. The CDR3 consists of 15 residues. Germline V gene data show CDR1 as SNHLY and CDR2 as FYNNEI. V lost 0 bases and J 1 base, leaving 7 bases between the germline ends. CDR3 sequence reads: CASSEALESNQPQHF. For the CDR3, the DNA is TGTGCCAGCAGTGAAGCGCTGGAGAGCAATCAGCCCCAGCATTTT.

In DNA form, the CDR3 reads TGTGCCAGTAGCAGTGATACAGGGGAACCCTACGAGCAGTACTTC. Residues: CASSSDTGEPYEQYF. This chain joins TRBV19 and TRBJ2-7; 7 bases map to TRBD1. The CDR3 has 15 residues. Germline values: CDR1 LNHDA, CDR2 SQIVND (reference sequence). The ends lost 6 bases at V and 2 bases at J; junction bases unmatched: 10.

The chain employs TRBV10-3 and TRBJ2-3; the match to TRBD2 covers 8 bases. V was pared by 11 bases and J by 4 bases, with 14 bases of the junction left unmatched. The CDR3 is made up of 15 amino acids. Germline values: CDR1 ENHRY, CDR2 SYGVKD. CDR3 amino acids: CALGRGGADSDTQYF. CDR3 nucleotide sequence: TGTGCCCTCGGACGGGGGGGGGCTGATTCAGATACGCAGTATTTT.

The gene calls are TRBV10-2 and TRBJ2-1; tentatively, D is TRBD2 (5 bases). Trimming removed 8 bases at V and 7 bases at J, with 21 bases between. CDR1 and CDR2 (germline): WSHSY, SAAADI. CDR3 length equals 15 residues. This CDR3 reads CASGVGEKAENEQFF. CDR3 DNA: TGCGCCAGCGGGGTTGGGGAAAAAGCGGAAAATGAGCAGTTCTTC.

The V and J genes are TRBV15 and TRBJ1-5; TRBD1 matches at 9 bases. The V gene's germline CDR1 is LNHNV and CDR2 YYDKDF (reference sequence). Losses at the gene ends were 2 bases for V and 5 bases for J; bases not matched to a gene: 7. This CDR3 has 16 residues. The CDR3 bases are TGTGCCACCAGCAGACAGGACAGGGGTGGTTATCAGCCCCAGCATTTT. Its translation is CATSRQDRGGYQPQHF.

The rearrangement joins TRBV27 to TRBJ2-7; 9 bases map to TRBD2. The ends lost 5 bases at V and 4 bases at J; junction bases unmatched: 9. This CDR3 has 15 residues. Germline-derived CDR1 and CDR2 are MNHEY and SMNVEV (reference sequence). The DNA for the CDR3 is TGTGCCAGCAGTCCAACCTCGACTAGCGGATACGAGCAGTACGTC. Protein sequence: CASSPTSTSGYEQYV.